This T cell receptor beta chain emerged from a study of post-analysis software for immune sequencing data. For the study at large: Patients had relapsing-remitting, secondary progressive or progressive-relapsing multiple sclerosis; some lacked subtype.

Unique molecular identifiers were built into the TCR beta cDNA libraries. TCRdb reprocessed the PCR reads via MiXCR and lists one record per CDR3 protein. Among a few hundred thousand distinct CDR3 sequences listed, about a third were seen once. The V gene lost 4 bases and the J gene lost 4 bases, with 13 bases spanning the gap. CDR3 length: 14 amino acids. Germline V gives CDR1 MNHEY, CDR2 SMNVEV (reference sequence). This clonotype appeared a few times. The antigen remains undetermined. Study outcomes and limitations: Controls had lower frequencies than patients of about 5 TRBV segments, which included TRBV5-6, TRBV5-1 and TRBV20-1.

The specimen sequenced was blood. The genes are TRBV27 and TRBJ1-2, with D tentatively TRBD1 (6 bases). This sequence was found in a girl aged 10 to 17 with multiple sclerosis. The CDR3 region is CASSSYRAGYGYTF. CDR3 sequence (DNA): TGTGCCAGCAGTTCCTACAGGGCCGGCTATGGCTACACCTTC.